The 25 T cell receptor beta chains below were found in one sample sequenced in a study. Each CDR3 protein is one row after TCRdb ran MiXCR on the 5' RACE reads. The data show some 31,000 distinct CDR3 sequences, 20% to 30% seen once. Sequencing used naive CD4+ T cells sorted from a lymph node. The subset: naive CD4+ T cells, CD4+CD45RA+CD25-. Receptor source: a female donor with breast cancer.

The rearrangement links TRBV9 to TRBJ2-1, with 15 bases aligning to TRBD2. The CDR3 consists of 20 residues. After removal of 3 bases from V and 2 bases from J, the junction contained 12 bases not matched to a gene. Looked up from germline, CDR1 is SGDLS and CDR2 is YYNGEE. The CDR3, as DNA: TGTGCCAGCAGCGCCGGACTAGCGGGAGGGCCTGGGACCACCTACAATGAGCAGTTCTTC. This codes for CASSAGLAGGPGTTYNEQFF.

This clonotype was counted at least ten times. V is TRBV7-3 and J is TRBJ2-3; 10 bases match TRBD1. Germline CDR1 is SGHTA and CDR2 is FQGTGA. With 6 bases clipped from V and 4 bases from J, the junction kept 7 bases outside the gene matches. The CDR3 has 15 amino acids. The CDR3 loop is CASSTGTGVSDTQYF. In DNA form, the CDR3 reads TGTGCCAGCAGTACCGGGACAGGGGTTTCAGATACGCAGTATTTT.

This clonotype was seen only a few times. The chain joins TRBV5-1 to TRBJ2-1, with 10 bases fitting TRBD2. V shed 4 bases and J 0 bases; nucleotides not matched to a gene: 10. This CDR3 has 18 amino acids. CDR1 is SGHRS and CDR2 is YFSETQ in the germline V gene. CDR3 amino acids: CASSVPGTSVPSYNEQFF. DNA of the CDR3: TGCGCCAGCAGCGTACCCGGGACTAGCGTTCCCTCCTACAATGAGCAGTTCTTC.

This clonotype occurred a few times. The chain carries TRBV5-1 and TRBJ2-7, with 9 nucleotides matching TRBD1. CDR3 length: 16 amino acids. V was clipped by 1 base and J by 5 bases; unmatched bases: 10. The germline gives CDR1 SGHRS, CDR2 YFSETQ. In nucleotides, the CDR3 is TGCGCCAGCAGCTTGCCCCCCCGGACAGGGGTGAACGAGCAGTACTTC. It specifies CASSLPPRTGVNEQYF. Full variable domain (rest looked up from reference TRBV5-1 and TRBJ2-7): KAGVTQTPRYLIKTRGQQVTLSCSPISGHRSVSWYQQTPGQGLQFLFEYFSETQRNKGNFPGRFSGRQFSNSRSEMNVSTLELGDSALYLCASSLPPRTGVNEQYFGPGTRLTVT.

This clonotype was observed a few times. The J gene is TRBJ2-2, the V gene TRBV30, with D perhaps given as TRBD1 or TRBD2 (5 bases each). The CDR3 has 15 amino acids. Germline V gene data show CDR1 as GTSNPN and CDR2 as SVGIG (reference sequence). V was trimmed by 2 bases and J by 2 bases, leaving 12 bases between them. This CDR3 is CAWSHGATNTGELFF. In DNA form, the CDR3 reads TGTGCCTGGAGTCACGGGGCAACTAACACCGGGGAGCTGTTTTTT.

Notes on this clonotype: A read error may account for a junction end that differs from germline. This sequence joins TRBV6-2 or TRBV6-3 and TRBJ2-5, with D hard to call. There are 15 residues in the CDR3. Germline CDR1 and CDR2: MNHEY and SVGEGT. This CDR3 reads CAGSYEFLDGETQYF. In DNA form, the CDR3 reads TGTGCCGGCAGTTACGAGTTCCTAGACGGGGAGACCCAGTACTTC.

This clonotype was observed at least ten times. The genes are TRBV5-1 and TRBJ2-2; possibly TRBD1 or TRBD2 for D (5 bases each). The germline V and J ends were trimmed by 4 bases and 3 bases, with 16 bases remaining between them. Germline V gene lookup returns CDR1 SGHRS and CDR2 YFSETQ. The CDR3 spans 16 residues. The CDR3 protein is CASSHRRDGDTGELFF. The CDR3 DNA follows: TGCGCCAGCAGCCATCGCAGGGACGGGGACACCGGGGAGCTGTTTTTT.

This clonotype was seen only a few times. The CDR3 protein is CASIFGQANTGELFF. The CDR3 bases are TGTGCCAGCATTTTTGGACAGGCGAACACCGGGGAGCTGTTTTTT. This chain links TRBV2 with TRBJ2-2; 7 bases align to TRBD1. This CDR3 comprises 15 residues. V shed 7 bases and J 0 bases; nucleotides not matched to a gene: 5. CDR1 and CDR2 (germline): SNHLY, FYNNEI.

The chain links TRBV29-1 to TRBJ1-1; D is unresolved. The CDR3 loop spans 14 amino acids. Trimming cost V 0 bases and J 11 bases, with 19 bases left between them. In germline, CDR1 is SQVTM, CDR2 ANQGSEA. The CDR3 here is CSVEDQGRSQGAFF. The CDR3 DNA reads TGCAGCGTTGAAGATCAAGGGCGGTCCCAAGGGGCTTTCTTT.

The rearrangement links TRBV11-3 to TRBJ2-5; unclear D gene. V was shortened by 4 bases and J by 3 bases, with 9 bases between the two germline ends. The germline CDR1 and CDR2 sequences are SGHNT and YENEEA. The CDR3 is 13 amino acids. The CDR3 spells CASSYAPKETQYF. CDR3 nucleotide sequence: TGTGCCAGCAGCTATGCCCCAAAAGAGACCCAGTACTTC.

This clonotype occurred a few times. The rearrangement joins TRBV19 to TRBJ2-1; 12 bases line up with TRBD2. The CDR3 is 15 amino acids. Trimming cost V 5 bases and J 6 bases; bases outside gene matches: 5. The germline CDR1 and CDR2 sequences are LNHDA and SQIVND (reference sequence). The CDR3 spells CASSASGGALNEQFF. As DNA, the CDR3 is TGTGCCAGTAGTGCTAGCGGGGGGGCTCTCAATGAGCAGTTCTTC.

V usage is TRBV10-3 and J usage is TRBJ2-1; D is uncertain. The V end lost 4 bases, the J end lost 4 bases, and 14 bases lay between the germline ends. This CDR3 contains 15 residues. CDR1 is ENHRY and CDR2 is SYGVKD in the germline V gene. This chain's CDR3 is CAISVEAPAYNEQFF. In DNA, the CDR3 is TGTGCCATCAGTGTGGAAGCGCCAGCTTACAATGAGCAGTTCTTC.

The chain carries TRBV28 and TRBJ2-4; a possible D gene is TRBD1 (6 bases). The CDR3 is 15 amino acids. V was trimmed by 7 bases and J by 2 bases, leaving 15 bases between them. CDR1 and CDR2 from the germline V gene are MDHEN and SYDVKM. Written as DNA, the CDR3 is TGTGCCAGCATGACCAGGGGTGTAACCAAAAACATTCAGTACTTC. Protein sequence: CASMTRGVTKNIQYF.

The chain joins TRBV27 to TRBJ2-5; TRBD2 aligns across 9 bases. Germline CDR1 reads MNHEY; CDR2 reads SMNVEV (reference sequence). This CDR3 has 17 amino acids. V was pared by 8 bases and J by 3 bases, with 16 bases of the junction left unmatched. The CDR3 region is CASGLLSSGAAEETQYF. CDR3 nucleotides: TGTGCCAGCGGTCTCCTTTCTAGCGGGGCTGCTGAAGAGACCCAGTACTTC.

V and J are TRBV15 and TRBJ2-1, with D perhaps TRBD1 (6 bases). This CDR3 is 14 amino acids long. Germline CDR1 and CDR2: LNHNV and YYDKDF (reference sequence). V lost 4 bases to trimming and J lost 9 bases, with 16 bases between them. The CDR3 loop is CATSKDRYRSEQFF. CDR3 in DNA: TGTGCCACCAGCAAAGACAGGTACAGGAGTGAGCAGTTCTTC.

The chain is built from TRBV7-9 and TRBJ2-2; possible D gene TRBD1, 6 bases. The ends were cut back, 3 bases at V and 7 bases at J, with 12 bases in the middle. Germline values: CDR1 SEHNR, CDR2 FQNEAQ (reference sequence). This CDR3 has 14 residues. CDR3 in amino acids: CASSFLQGYGELFF. The CDR3 DNA reads TGTGCCAGCAGCTTCTTACAGGGTTACGGGGAGCTGTTTTTT. Together with reference TRBV7-9 and TRBJ2-2, the CDR3 gives the full variable domain: DTGVSQNPRHKITKRGQNVTFRCDPISEHNRLYWYRQTLGQGPEFLTYFQNEAQLEKSRLLSDRFSAERPKGSFSTLEIQRTEQGDSAMYLCASSFLQGYGELFFGEGSRLTVL.

The DNA of the CDR3 is TGTGCCAGCAGCCATAGACTAGCGGGGAACACCGGGGAGCTGTTTTTT. Residues: CASSHRLAGNTGELFF. The rearrangement joins TRBV11-2 to TRBJ2-2; 10 nucleotides match TRBD2. Germline V CDR1 and CDR2: SGHAT, FQNNGV. The CDR3 is 16 residues long. V lost 5 bases to trimming and J lost 1 base; unmatched junction nucleotides: 4.

This clonotype was detected ten times or more. CDR3: CASSSGQGNQPQHF. As DNA, the CDR3 is TGCGCCAGCAGCTCCGGACAGGGCAATCAGCCCCAGCATTTT. The rearrangement links TRBV5-1 to TRBJ1-5; 7 positions match TRBD1. This CDR3 contains 14 residues. Germline CDR1 and CDR2: SGHRS and YFSETQ. After removal of 3 bases from V and 2 bases from J, the junction contained 2 bases not matched to a gene.

The rearrangement links TRBV5-1 to TRBJ1-6, with 7 bases aligning to TRBD1. The CDR3 runs 14 residues. Germline trimming cut 3 bases from V and 7 bases from J; bases unmatched to any gene: 4. The germline gives CDR1 SGHRS, CDR2 YFSETQ. The CDR3 is CASSWDSANSPLHF. DNA of the CDR3: TGCGCCAGCAGCTGGGACAGCGCCAATTCACCCCTCCACTTT. Full variable domain (rest looked up from reference TRBV5-1 and TRBJ1-6): KAGVTQTPRYLIKTRGQQVTLSCSPISGHRSVSWYQQTPGQGLQFLFEYFSETQRNKGNFPGRFSGRQFSNSRSEMNVSTLELGDSALYLCASSWDSANSPLHFGNGTRLTVT.

About this clonotype itself: A read error is possible here, since a much larger clone lies one base away. No DNA is shown, since the ends of the CDR3 on it are uncertain; the CDR3 is the one TCRdb lists. V and J are TRBV29-1 and TRBJ2-7; the DNA was not compared with TRBD1, the D call given in the table. Germline loops: CDR1 SQVTM, CDR2 ANQGSEA. Counting both end residues, the CDR3 totals 13 amino acids. CDR3 sequence reads: CSVGRGNSYERYF.

This chain uses TRBV7-6 with TRBJ2-1; no definite D call. V lost 1 base and J 3 bases, leaving 4 bases between the germline ends. The CDR3 totals 13 residues. Germline V gene data show CDR1 as SGHVS and CDR2 as FNYEAQ. The CDR3 nucleotides are TGTGCCAGCAGCTTAGACGGCTACAATGAGCAGTTCTTC. Amino acid sequence: CASSLDGYNEQFF.

This clonotype has only a few counts. The genes are TRBV5-1 and TRBJ2-7, with no clear D. The V gene lost 4 bases and the J gene lost 0 bases, with 8 bases spanning the gap. The CDR3 consists of 13 residues. Germline V gene lookup returns CDR1 SGHRS and CDR2 YFSETQ. As DNA, the CDR3 is TGCGCCAGCAGCCTGACACGCTCCTACGAGCAGTACTTC. Its translation is CASSLTRSYEQYF.

There are a few counts of this clonotype. V is TRBV5-5 and J is TRBJ2-2; D is ambiguous. The CDR3 is made up of 15 amino acids. CDR1 and CDR2 from the germline V gene are SGHKS and YYEKEE (reference sequence). Between the trimmed V and J ends, which lost 3 bases and 2 bases, there was a span of 11 bases. The CDR3: CASSSHLPNTGELFF. The CDR3 nucleotides read TGTGCCAGCAGCTCTCACCTACCAAACACCGGGGAGCTGTTTTTT.

This clonotype was seen at least ten times. V is TRBV2 and J is TRBJ2-3; TRBD1 aligns across 8 bases. Unmatched junction bases numbered 5, after V lost 6 bases and J lost 6 bases. The V gene's germline CDR1 is SNHLY and CDR2 FYNNEI. CDR3 length: 13 residues. CDR3 coding DNA: TGTGCCAGCAGGAGACAGGGGTCGGATACGCAGTATTTT. Translated: CASRRQGSDTQYF.

In this sample, this clonotype turned up many times. The CDR3 sequence: CATSDLNYSGANEQFF. The CDR3 nucleotides are TGTGCCACCAGTGATTTAAATTATTCAGGGGCGAATGAGCAGTTCTTC. The genes are TRBV24-1 and TRBJ2-1; possibly TRBD1 for D (6 bases). The CDR3 contains 16 residues. The V and J ends lost 1 base and 7 bases respectively, with 16 bases between them. The germline CDR1 and CDR2 sequences are KGHDR and SFDVKD.